The following is a TCR beta chain sequence with its context. The antigen remains undetermined. Controls matched for sex and age were healthy donors. TEMRA cells underwent FACS enrichment and CD8+ and CD4+ T cells underwent negative isolation. This specimen comes from a study of CD8 T cells in Susac syndrome. With random hexamers, roughly 0.45 to 1 ug RNA was reverse transcribed. The authors amplified TCR beta CDR3 across 54 Vbeta and 13 Jbeta using immunoSEQ multiplex PCR. TCRdb itself ran the immunoSEQ multiplex PCR reads through MiXCR, one entry per CDR3 protein. The sample holds 95,000 to 150,000 distinct CDR3 sequences, about 95% seen once. This CDR3 is built from 15 residues. V was cut by 1 base and J by 6 bases, with 15 bases left in between. In germline, CDR1 is SGHTA, CDR2 FQGNSA. General observations from the study: It was acknowledged in the study that its TCR sequencing and HLA analysis involved a relatively small number of individuals.

The rearrangement uses TRBV7-2 and TRBJ1-1; D remains unclear. Specimen: CD4+ T cells from PBMCs. This TCR was sampled from a human donor in good health. For the CDR3, the DNA is TGTGCCAGCAGCTTAGTGGGAGGGAGAGGAGCTGAAGCTTTCTTT. This sequence encodes CASSLVGGRGAEAFF.